The 3 T cell receptor beta chains in this list originate from one sample, sequenced in a study of blood T cell repertoires in COVID-19. The repertoire was sequenced with immunoSEQ multiplex PCR; TCRdb's copy has only in-frame clones and lacks some. Altogether approximately 360,000 clones are present, around 89% being singletons, with the ten largest covering around 1.2%. Sequencing was done on a sample of peripheral blood. The receptors come from a man aged 40-50 years with acute or convalescent COVID-19.

The gene calls are TRBV20-1 and TRBJ1-5; D is possibly TRBD1 (6 bases). CDR1 and CDR2 from the germline V gene are DFQATT and SNEGSKA (reference sequence). V lost 3 bases and J lost 4, with 16 bases in between. The CDR3 runs to 15 residues. The DNA of the CDR3 is TGCAGTGCTAGTGAGTCGGGGGGCGGGAATCAGCCCCAGCATTTT. Translation gives CSASESGGGNQPQHF.

The chain carries TRBV5-1 and TRBJ1-6; D is unresolved. Germline V gene lookup returns CDR1 SGHRS and CDR2 YFSETQ. Trimming took 0 bases from V and 11 from J, leaving 9 bases between them. The CDR3 has 13 amino acids. The CDR3 DNA reads as TGCGCCAGCAGCTTGGATAACAGCCCACCCCTCCACTTT. It translates to CASSLDNSPPLHF.

V usage is TRBV5-1 and J usage is TRBJ2-2; D unclear. Looked up from germline, CDR1 is SGHRS and CDR2 is YFSETQ. CDR3 length equals 15 residues. Trimming took off 2 bases at V and 0 bases at J, with 8 bases between the two ends. The CDR3: CASSFGQANTGELFF. CDR3 nucleotide sequence: TGCGCCAGCAGCTTCGGTCAGGCGAACACCGGGGAGCTGTTTTTT.